Listed below are T cell receptor beta chains from one sample, sequenced in a study of siplizumab effects on memory and regulatory T cells. Using immunoSEQ multiplex PCR, the repertoire was profiled, and TCRdb retains in-frame clones only, with some absent. Here the sample spans approximately 100,000 clones, 91% being singletons. Sequenced: CD4+ T cells sorted from blood. Receptor source: a human donor in good health. Some clones in this sample may be carry-over from other donors' samples. Both conserved end residues are part of each CDR3. D genes are given only for firm matches. The size entry is marked missing in some rows and otherwise reads once, few, many or a size class.

NA,TRBJ2-5,NA,TRBV7-9,TGTGCCAGCAGCAATTTCGGACGGGAAGAGACCCAGTACTTC,CASSNFGREETQYF
TRBD2,TRBJ2-1,NA,TRBV29-1,TGCAGCGTTGAAGACATCCCCAAGACTAGCGGGGACTCCTACAATGAGCAGTTCTTC,CSVEDIPKTSGDSYNEQFF
TRBD1,TRBJ1-1,NA,TRBV6-6,TGTGCCAGCAGTTACTACATGGCAGGGGGCACTGAAGCTTTCTTT,CASSYYMAGGTEAFF
NA,TRBJ1-5,NA,TRBV23-1,TGCGCCAGCAGTCAAAATCTCGTTGATAGCAATCAGCCCCAGCATTTT,CASSQNLVDSNQPQHF
NA,TRBJ1-2,few,TRBV5-1,TGCGCCAGCAGCCCCTCCGGGGGGCGAGCTAACTATGGCTACACCTTC,CASSPSGGRANYGYTF
NA,TRBJ2-7,NA,TRBV11-2,TGTGCCAGCAGCCTAAAGGGACTGGTCACCTACGAGCAGTACTTC,CASSLKGLVTYEQYF
NA,TRBJ1-5,NA,TRBV10-2,TGCGCCAGCATGACAGATCGGGATCAGCCCCAGCATTTT,CASMTDRDQPQHF
TRBD2,TRBJ2-2,NA,TRBV19,TGTGCCAGTAGTATAGGACTAGCGGAGGGCACCGGGGAGCTGTTTTTT,CASSIGLAEGTGELFF
NA,TRBJ1-2,NA,TRBV29-1,TGCAGCGTTGGGGAGGCTAACTATGGCTACACCTTC,CSVGEANYGYTF
NA,TRBJ1-6,NA,TRBV5-1,TGCGCCAGCAGCTTACGGGGCCAGGGAAATTCACCCCTCCACTTT,CASSLRGQGNSPLHF
NA,TRBJ1-5,NA,TRBV5-1,TGCGCCAGCAGCTTGGGCCAGGATCAGCCCCAGCATTTT,CASSLGQDQPQHF
NA,TRBJ1-3,NA,TRBV6-5,TGTGCCAGCAGGGAAAGGTCGGGAAACACCATATATTTT,CASRERSGNTIYF
NA,TRBJ2-4,NA,TRBV4-1,TGCGCCAGCAGCCAAGAGGGGGGATTCGCCAAAAACATTCAGTACTTC,CASSQEGGFAKNIQYF
TRBD2,TRBJ2-5,NA,TRBV28,TGTGCCAGCAGTGCCAGCCTGGCGGGAGCAGAGACCCAGTACTTC,CASSASLAGAETQYF
TRBD2,TRBJ2-3,NA,TRBV7-9,TGTGCCAGCATTTATCGACCCCTCGGGCGGGAGGGCCGAACAGATACGCAGTATTTT,CASIYRPLGREGRTDTQYF
NA,TRBJ1-5,NA,TRBV4-2,TGTGCCAGCAGCCTACAGGGAGACCAGCCCCAGCATTTT,CASSLQGDQPQHF
TRBD1,TRBJ2-1,NA,TRBV19,TGTGCCAGTAGTATAGAGAAGGGGGCCCCTTACAATGAGCAGTTCTTC,CASSIEKGAPYNEQFF
TRBD1,TRBJ2-7,NA,TRBV19,TGTGCCAGTAGTATTCCGTTCGGGACAGGGACCCGCGAGCAGTACTTC,CASSIPFGTGTREQYF
NA,TRBJ2-3,NA,TRBV6-1,TGTGCCAGCCGATTCACAGATACGCAGTATTTT,CASRFTDTQYF
NA,TRBJ2-3,NA,TRBV7-2,TGTGCCAGCAGCCCGGATGGAGATACGCAGTATTTT,CASSPDGDTQYF
NA,TRBJ2-5,NA,TRBV10-3,TGTGCCATCAGTGGGGGGACCCGGGAGACCCAGTACTTC,CAISGGTRETQYF
NA,TRBJ1-5,NA,TRBV19,TGTGCCAGTAGTATAGGTGGGGGGGTCAGCAATCAGCCCCAGCATTTT,CASSIGGGVSNQPQHF
NA,TRBJ1-1,NA,TRBV19,TGTGCCAGTAGTATTAGTTACGGACCTGCCTCGAACACTGAAGCTTTCTTT,CASSISYGPASNTEAFF
NA,TRBJ2-5,NA,TRBV7-9,TGTGCCAGCAGCTTACAGGGATACCAAGAGACCCAGTACTTC,CASSLQGYQETQYF
NA,TRBJ2-3,NA,TRBV5-5,TGTGCCAGCAGCCTACTTGGGGGGACTAGCACAGATACGCAGTATTTT,CASSLLGGTSTDTQYF
NA,TRBJ1-5,NA,TRBV7-9,TGTGCCAGCAGCTTAGGACGAGCCTATGTGGGCAATCAGCCCCAGCATTTT,CASSLGRAYVGNQPQHF
NA,TRBJ1-3,NA,TRBV6-6,TGTGCCACCCTGTATTCCTCTGGAAACACCATATATTTT,CATLYSSGNTIYF
TRBD1,TRBJ2-1,NA,TRBV5-1,TGCGCCAGCAGCTTCCGGGACAGGGGTGTCAATGAGCAGTTCTTC,CASSFRDRGVNEQFF
NA,TRBJ1-2,NA,TRBV6-4,TGTGCCAGCAGTGACCCGAATTCGTCTGGCTACACCTTC,CASSDPNSSGYTF
NA,TRBJ2-7,NA,TRBV4-2,TGTGCCAGCAGCCAAGAAGGGGGAACCTACGAGCAGTACTTC,CASSQEGGTYEQYF
TRBD1,TRBJ2-3,NA,TRBV18,TGTGCCAGCTCACCGGGACAGGGCACAGATACGCAGTATTTT,CASSPGQGTDTQYF
NA,TRBJ1-5,few,TRBV5-6,TGTGCCAGCAGCCTCTTGGCGGTGGGCAATCAGCCCCAGCATTTT,CASSLLAVGNQPQHF
NA,TRBJ2-5,NA,TRBV1,TGCACCAGCAGCGAGGGGACTAGCGGGCCCAGGGAGACCCAGTACTTC,CTSSEGTSGPRETQYF
NA,TRBJ2-7,NA,TRBV6-1,TGTGCCAGCACCCCCGGCCCAGGCGTCTACGAGCAGTACTTC,CASTPGPGVYEQYF
TRBD1,TRBJ1-1,NA,TRBV2,TGTGCCAGCAGTGTGGGACAGGGGCTGGCTTTCTTT,CASSVGQGLAFF
TRBD2,TRBJ2-1,NA,TRBV5-1,TGCGCCAGTACTCTAGCGGGAGAAAGGTTGCGTGAGCAGTTCTTC,CASTLAGERLREQFF
NA,TRBJ2-3,NA,TRBV28,TGTGCCAGCAGTTTACTAGGACGGCCGGGGCAGTATTTT,CASSLLGRPGQYF
TRBD2,TRBJ2-2,NA,TRBV19,TGTGCCAGTAGTATAGCGGCTAGCGGGAGGACCGGGGAGCTGTTTTTT,CASSIAASGRTGELFF
TRBD2,TRBJ2-7,NA,TRBV5-4,TGTGCCAGCAGCAGTGAGCGGGAGGGCTCCTACGAGCAGTACTTC,CASSSEREGSYEQYF
NA,TRBJ1-2,NA,TRBV6-5,TGTGCCAGCACTATAAACCGGGCCCAAGGAGGCTACACCTTC,CASTINRAQGGYTF
TRBD2,TRBJ2-3,NA,TRBV2,TGTGCCAGCAGTGCTTTCCTAGCGGGAGGGGCAGATACGCAGTATTTT,CASSAFLAGGADTQYF
NA,TRBJ2-5,NA,TRBV20-1,TGCAGTGCTAGGTATCGAGAGACCCAGTACTTC,CSARYRETQYF
TRBD2,TRBJ2-7,NA,TRBV6-6,TGTGCCAGCAGCCGGACTAGCCCAAACTACGAGCAGTACTTC,CASSRTSPNYEQYF
TRBD1,TRBJ2-3,once,TRBV11-3,TGTGCCAGCAGCGACCGGACAGGGCCAGATACGCAGTATTTT,CASSDRTGPDTQYF
NA,TRBJ1-2,NA,TRBV30,TGTGCCTGGATTAAGCAGGGAGGGAACTATGGCTACACCTTC,CAWIKQGGNYGYTF
NA,TRBJ2-5,NA,TRBV7-9,TGTGCCAGCAGCTTAGTGTTTGCGCGACAAGAGACCCAGTACTTC,CASSLVFARQETQYF
NA,TRBJ2-1,NA,TRBV7-9,TGTGCCAGCAGCTTAGCACGCTTCATCAGGGCGGGTTGGGGTGAGCAGTTCTTC,CASSLARFIRAGWGEQFF
NA,TRBJ1-2,many,TRBV11-2,TGTGCCAGCAGCAAAGAATCGCAGGGCTACACCTTC,CASSKESQGYTF
TRBD1,TRBJ1-4,NA,TRBV5-1,TGCGCCAGCAGGAGGGGGGACAGGGATCATGAAAAACTGTTTTTT,CASRRGDRDHEKLFF